This entry lists 2 T cell receptor beta chains sequenced from one sample in a study of response to subunit inactivated influenza vaccine. TCRdb reanalysed the RT-PCR reads using MiXCR and keeps one entry per CDR3 protein. This sample yields hundreds of thousands of distinct CDR3 sequences, of which about a sixth are seen a single time; around a tenth belongs to the top ten. The sample consisted of PBMCs from blood, taken 11 to 12 days after vaccination. All receptors derive from a man between 50 and 59 years old who received an inactivated influenza vaccine.

This clonotype was seen more than once but under ten times. The V and J genes are TRBV4-2 and TRBJ2-7; D gene ambiguous. V lost 0 bases and J 9 bases, leaving 21 bases between the germline ends. The CDR3 runs to 16 residues. In germline, CDR1 is LGHNA, CDR2 YNFKEQ. The DNA for the CDR3 is TGTGCCAGCAGCCAAGATCTACAGTCAGCTCCTACGAGGCAGTACTTC. This codes for CASSQDLQSAPTRQYF.

The rearrangement links TRBV5-1 to TRBJ2-7, with D perhaps TRBD1 or TRBD2 (5 bases each). The CDR3 is 15 amino acids. Trimming shortened V by 3 bases and J by 3 bases, and 16 bases separated the two germline ends. Germline V lookup: CDR1 SGHRS, CDR2 YFSETQ. The CDR3 reads CASSSTPGRNYEQYF. The DNA for the CDR3 is TGCGCCAGCAGCTCCACGCCGGGACGGAACTACGAGCAGTACTTC.